This TCR beta chain stems from a study of cytomegalovirus exposure and HLA in healthy donors. TCRdb keeps only in-frame clones here, not all; method: immunoSEQ multiplex PCR. The sample shows 100,000 to 150,000 clones, 89% of them seen only once. This CDR3 contains 14 residues. The germline CDR1 and CDR2 sequences are MNHEY and SVGAGI. The J segment lost 5 bases and the V segment lost 5 bases, leaving 7 bases of the junction unmatched. The V gene is TRBV6-5, the J gene TRBJ2-7; TRBD1 matches 9 bases. The sequence was collected from a woman in her late teens or twenties in good health and CMV-seronegative. Material for sequencing was PBMCs. Written as DNA, the CDR3 is TGTGCCAGCAGTAACATTCGGACAGGGGACGAGCAGTACTTC. Translating gives CASSNIRTGDEQYF.